These 14 T cell receptor beta chains were sequenced from one sample in a study of blood T cell repertoires in COVID-19. Some clones are missing from TCRdb's copy, which holds only in-frame ones; the method was immunoSEQ multiplex PCR. The repertoire holds around 80,000 clones, with around four fifths as singletons. The sequenced material came from peripheral blood. The receptors come from a human donor in a cohort sampled during active COVID-19.

In the case of this clone: The junction differs from germline at one of its ends, possibly a read error. The chain carries TRBV18 and TRBJ1-3, with D hard to call. Germline CDR1 is KGHSH and CDR2 is LQKENI. There are 16 residues in the CDR3. The DNA for the CDR3 is TGTGCCAGCTCATCACCAACGGGGAAGACTGGAAACACCATATATTTT. Translating it yields CASSSPTGKTGNTIYF.

A single count supports this clone. The gene calls are TRBV3-1 (or the pseudogene TRBV3-2) and TRBJ2-7; a weak D match, TRBD2 (6 bases). V was pared by 2 bases and J by 6 bases, with 14 bases between. The CDR3 covers 14 residues. Germline assignment: CDR1 LGHDT and CDR2 YNNKEL (reference sequence). CDR3 coding DNA: TGTGCCAGCAGCCAAAAGGGTCTAGCGACCGAGCAGTACTTC. Translation: CASSQKGLATEQYF.

This chain links TRBV13 with TRBJ2-7, with TRBD2 identical over 15 bases. After removal of 0 bases from V and 6 bases from J, the junction contained 0 bases not matched to a gene. The CDR3 is made up of 15 amino acids. Looked up from germline, CDR1 is PRHDT and CDR2 is FYEKMQ (reference sequence). CDR3 coding DNA: TGTGCCAGCAGCTTAGGGGGACTAGCGGGAGGCGAGCAGTACTTC. Residues: CASSLGGLAGGEQYF.

The rearrangement joins TRBV15 to TRBJ2-5, with TRBD2 matching 7 bases. CDR1 and CDR2 (germline): LNHNV, YYDKDF (reference sequence). CDR3 length equals 15 residues. With V trimmed by 5 bases and J by 2 bases, 8 bases remained unmatched. The CDR3 loop is CATSPGWGGQETQYF. Written as DNA, the CDR3 is TGTGCCACCAGCCCCGGCTGGGGGGGACAAGAGACCCAGTACTTC.

V gene TRBV11-1 combines with J gene TRBJ2-1; 13 nucleotides agree with TRBD2. V gave up 2 bases and J gave up 7 bases; unmatched junction bases: 2. CDR3 length: 15 residues. The germline CDR1 and CDR2 sequences are SGHAT and FQDESV (reference sequence). The CDR3 region has the DNA TGTGCCAGCAGCTTAACTAGCGGGGGGGCAAATGAGCAGTTCTTC. Translation gives CASSLTSGGANEQFF.

V usage is TRBV6-5 and J usage is TRBJ1-6; 7 bases are shared with TRBD1. Trimming cost V 0 bases and J 5 bases; bases outside gene matches: 4. CDR3 length: 16 residues. Germline-derived CDR1 and CDR2 are MNHEY and SVGAGI. CDR3 sequence reads: CASSYSARGNNSPLHF. DNA for the CDR3: TGTGCCAGCAGTTACTCGGCCAGGGGGAATAATTCACCCCTCCACTTT.

The chain couples TRBV18 to TRBJ1-3, with TRBD1 matching over 9 bases. The CDR3 totals 15 residues. Germline CDR1 reads KGHSH; CDR2 reads LQKENI. V shed 1 base and J 4 bases; nucleotides not matched to a gene: 2. The CDR3 sequence is CASSPRTGDGNTIYF. Written as DNA, the CDR3 is TGTGCCAGCTCACCACGGACAGGGGACGGAAACACCATATATTTT.

The genes are TRBV25-1 and TRBJ1-6; 7 bases map to TRBD1. The V gene end was trimmed by 4 bases and the J gene end by 3 bases; junction bases not matched to a gene: 0. CDR3 length: 14 residues. CDR1 and CDR2 (germline): MGHDK, SYGVNS. In DNA form, the CDR3 reads TGTGCCAGCAGTGGGGACAGCTATAATTCACCCCTCCACTTT. It specifies CASSGDSYNSPLHF.

The chain is built from TRBV4-1 and TRBJ2-1, with 7 bases that match TRBD2. Germline-derived CDR1 and CDR2 are MGHRA and YSYEKL. Unmatched junction bases numbered 10, after V lost 4 bases and J lost 4 bases. The length of the CDR3 is 16 residues. The CDR3 DNA reads TGCGCCAGCAGCCGTAGTAGGGACTACGCGTACAATGAGCAGTTCTTC. Protein sequence: CASSRSRDYAYNEQFF.

J is TRBJ1-2 and V is TRBV18; unclear D gene. This CDR3 region has 13 residues. Germline lookup yields CDR1 KGHSH and CDR2 LQKENI. V was clipped by 3 bases and J by 8 bases, with 13 bases between them. The CDR3 DNA is TGTGCCAGCTCACCTGACGGGGAAGGAGGCTACACCTTC. Translation gives CASSPDGEGGYTF.

This chain links TRBV7-2 with TRBJ2-7; a possible D gene is TRBD2 (6 bases). The CDR3 sequence is 14 residues long. The germline V gene encodes CDR1 SGHTA and CDR2 FQGNSA. The ends were cut back, 1 base at V and 1 base at J, with 8 bases in the middle. The CDR3 region is CASSLVAGSYEQYF. The CDR3 region has the DNA TGTGCCAGCAGCTTAGTGGCGGGGTCCTACGAGCAGTACTTC.

V usage is TRBV6-4 and J usage is TRBJ1-1; D is possibly TRBD1 (5 bases). CDR3 length: 15 amino acids. The V end lost 7 bases, the J end lost 0 bases, and 15 bases lay between the germline ends. The germline V gene encodes CDR1 MRHNA and CDR2 SNTAGT. The CDR3 sequence is CASTLTDRLNTEAFF. The DNA of the CDR3 is TGTGCCAGCACACTTACCGACAGACTGAACACTGAAGCTTTCTTT.

V usage is TRBV6-6 and J usage is TRBJ2-7; TRBD1 agrees at 8 bases. The CDR3 sequence is 13 residues long. Trimming at V came to 8 bases and at J to 2 bases, leaving 5 bases not matched to a gene. Germline-derived CDR1 and CDR2 are MNHNY and SVGAGI (reference sequence). The CDR3 DNA reads as TGTGCCAGCCGGGACAGGCAGGCCTACGAGCAGTACTTC. Its protein is CASRDRQAYEQYF.

The J gene is TRBJ2-1, the V gene TRBV18; TRBD2 matches 11 bases. Trimming removed 6 bases from V and 3 bases from J; junction bases left unmatched: 4. The V gene's germline CDR1 is KGHSH and CDR2 LQKENI. The CDR3 has 15 residues. The CDR3 DNA reads TGTGCCAGCTCTAAAGGGACTAGCGGCTACAATGAGCAGTTCTTC. As protein: CASSKGTSGYNEQFF.